Listed here are 5 T cell receptor beta chains from one sample, sequenced in a study of blood T cell repertoires in COVID-19. Produced via immunoSEQ multiplex PCR; TCRdb's table is partial and in-frame only. The sample includes 55,000 or so clones, approximately 90% of them seen just once. The specimen was peripheral blood. Every receptor here comes from a man between 40 and 49 years old with acute or convalescent COVID-19.

This chain connects TRBV3-1 (or the pseudogene TRBV3-2) to TRBJ1-5; D may be TRBD1 (6 bases). The CDR3 has 15 residues. Trimming stripped 4 bases from V and 5 bases from J, with 15 bases between. CDR1 LGHDT and CDR2 YNNKEL come from the germline V gene (reference sequence). The CDR3 sequence: CASSPTVGGHQPQHF. The CDR3 nucleotides are TGTGCCAGCAGCCCCACGGTGGGGGGGCATCAGCCCCAGCATTTT.

The chain joins TRBV25-1 to TRBJ2-1; 7 bases map to TRBD2. V was clipped by 2 bases and J by 9 bases; unmatched bases: 19. The CDR3 covers 18 residues. Germline V lookup: CDR1 MGHDK, CDR2 SYGVNS. The CDR3 sequence is CASSEQTTAPGGRFEQFF. The DNA of the CDR3 is TGTGCCAGCAGTGAACAAACCACAGCCCCTGGCGGGAGATTTGAGCAGTTCTTC.

V and J are TRBV11-2 and TRBJ1-2; D gene unclear. V was clipped by 5 bases and J by 8 bases, with 15 bases between them. Germline V gene data show CDR1 as SGHAT and CDR2 as FQNNGV. The CDR3 loop spans 13 amino acids. CDR3 DNA: TGTGCCAGCAGCCCGGGCGGTGAGGGCGGCTACACCTTC. Protein product: CASSPGGEGGYTF.

This sequence joins TRBV7-2 and TRBJ2-3; 7 nucleotides match TRBD2. The V gene end was trimmed by 5 bases and the J gene end by 0 bases; junction bases not matched to a gene: 5. Germline V gene lookup returns CDR1 SGHTA and CDR2 FQGNSA. This CDR3 comprises 15 residues. The CDR3 loop reads CASSKGLTSTDTQYF. CDR3 coding DNA: TGTGCCAGCAGCAAGGGACTAACTAGCACAGATACGCAGTATTTT.

The chain carries TRBV6-5 and TRBJ1-1, with D hard to call. V was trimmed by 6 bases and J by 0 bases, leaving 14 bases between them. Germline V gives CDR1 MNHEY, CDR2 SVGAGI. CDR3 length: 15 amino acids. For the CDR3, the DNA is TGTGCCAGCAGCTTACAGAAAATCATGAACACTGAAGCTTTCTTT. This encodes CASSLQKIMNTEAFF.